The next 26 T cell receptor beta chains were all read from a single sample in a study of long-term antiretroviral therapy in people with HIV. Run at survey level, the immunoSEQ assay was version v3.0. TCRdb's table, derived via immunoSEQ multiplex PCR, lists solely in-frame clones and lacks some. The table lists some 30,000 clones, 95% to 98% of them singletons. This specimen consisted of unsorted PBMCs, obtained 7.6 years after starting antiretroviral therapy. These receptor sequences come from a man aged 25 to 40 with HIV.

The gene calls are TRBV5-6 and TRBJ1-5; D perhaps matches TRBD1 (6 bases). V lost 0 bases and J 10 bases, leaving 11 bases between the germline ends. CDR1 SGHDT and CDR2 YYEEEE come from the germline V gene. The CDR3 is 13 amino acids. The CDR3 sequence: CASSLVLGGPQHF. The CDR3 bases are TGTGCCAGCAGCTTGGTCCTTGGGGGCCCCCAGCATTTT.

This sequence joins TRBV15 and TRBJ1-3; TRBD1 agrees at 7 bases. From germline, CDR1 is LNHNV and CDR2 YYDKDF (reference sequence). CDR3 size: 17 residues. After removal of 0 bases from V and 2 bases from J, the junction contained 7 bases not matched to a gene. The DNA of the CDR3 is TGTGCCACCAGCAGAGATGAGACAGGGCCTCCTGGAAACACCATATATTTT. Translation gives CATSRDETGPPGNTIYF. The entire variable domain, with the rest obtained from reference TRBV15 and TRBJ1-3, is as follows: DAMVIQNPRYQVTQFGKPVTLSCSQTLNHNVMYWYQQKSSQAPKLLFHYYDKDFNNEADTPDNFQSRRPNTSFCFLDIRSPGLGDTAMYLCATSRDETGPPGNTIYFGEGSWLTVV.

This chain links TRBV6-5 with TRBJ2-7; 8 bases line up with TRBD1. The CDR3 is made up of 15 amino acids. Germline V gives CDR1 MNHEY, CDR2 SVGAGI. Trimming took 2 bases from V and 9 from J; bases not matched to a gene: 12. The CDR3, as DNA: TGTGCCAGCAGTTACGGGGCGACAGGGGACATCGCGCAGTACTTC. Its protein product is CASSYGATGDIAQYF.

This CDR3 is CASSRDGHEQFF. The CDR3 DNA reads TGTGCCAGCAGCCGCGATGGCCATGAGCAGTTCTTC. This chain links TRBV7-3 with TRBJ2-1; D is unresolved. CDR1 and CDR2 (germline): SGHTA, FQGTGA. The CDR3 totals 12 residues. V was cut by 5 bases and J by 8 bases, with 10 bases left in between.

The chain has TRBV11-2 and TRBJ1-1; D unclear. CDR1 SGHAT and CDR2 FQNNGV come from the germline V gene. This CDR3 spans 15 amino acids. V dropped 4 bases and J dropped 1 base, with 13 bases sitting between them. The CDR3, as DNA: TGTGCCAGCAGCTCGGTGGGAGGGAAGAACACTGAAGCTTTCTTT. This encodes CASSSVGGKNTEAFF.

The rearrangement uses TRBV10-1 and TRBJ2-2; D possibly matches TRBD1 or TRBD2 (5 bases each). The CDR3 is made up of 14 amino acids. The germline CDR1 and CDR2 sequences are WNHNN and SYGVQD (reference sequence). Trimming took 6 bases from V and 7 from J, leaving 15 bases between them. The CDR3 is CASSPPRGGGELFF. DNA for the CDR3: TGCGCCAGCAGCCCCCCGAGGGGCGGCGGGGAGCTGTTTTTT.

Here the CDR3 DNA reads TGTGCCAGCAGCCGGGTACCGGCCTCCGAGCAGTACTTC. This sequence encodes CASSRVPASEQYF. The chain joins TRBV6-5 to TRBJ2-7; no reliable D call. The CDR3 is 13 amino acids. Trimming removed 6 bases at V and 6 bases at J, with 15 bases between. Germline CDR1 and CDR2: MNHEY and SVGAGI.

This clone has a single count. J is TRBJ1-4 and V is TRBV4-1; a possible D gene is TRBD1 (5 bases). The germline V gene has CDR1 MGHRA and CDR2 YSYEKL. The CDR3 runs 14 residues. The V and J ends lost 4 bases and 6 bases respectively, with 12 bases between them. For the CDR3, the DNA is TGCGCCAGCAGCCTGGGACTGAGGGATGAAAAACTGTTTTTT. Its protein is CASSLGLRDEKLFF.

The chain links TRBV6-1 to TRBJ1-6; no clear D. The CDR3 consists of 14 residues. Germline CDR1 MNHNS, CDR2 SASEGT. With 11 bases removed from V and 7 bases from J, the gap between germline ends came to 18 bases. CDR3 region: CASARETRNSPLHF. The CDR3 bases are TGTGCCTCCGCCCGAGAGACGAGGAATTCACCCCTCCACTTT.

This chain connects TRBV6-1 to TRBJ2-1, with 7 bases identical to TRBD1. The CDR3 covers 15 residues. V shed 5 bases and J 4 bases; nucleotides not matched to a gene: 8. Germline-derived CDR1 and CDR2 are MNHNS and SASEGT. The CDR3 region has the DNA TGTGCCAGCAGTCGGACAGGAGAAGAGTACAATGAGCAGTTCTTC. It codes for CASSRTGEEYNEQFF.

This clone was seen only once. The rearrangement links TRBV11-2 to TRBJ1-1; D uncertain. This CDR3 region has 17 residues. Germline-derived CDR1 and CDR2 are SGHAT and FQNNGV. V was cut by 2 bases and J by 3 bases, with 19 bases left in between. CDR3 in DNA: TGTGCCAGCAGCTTATCGACACTAAGGGATGGCGACACTGAAGCTTTCTTT. Translated, it gives CASSLSTLRDGDTEAFF.

The chain joins TRBV15 to TRBJ2-7; D assignment may be TRBD1 or TRBD2 (5 bases each). Germline loops: CDR1 LNHNV, CDR2 YYDKDF (reference sequence). CDR3 length: 17 amino acids. V lost 0 bases to trimming and J lost 2 bases, with 17 bases between them. Here the CDR3 DNA reads TGTGCCACCAGCAGAGATTCCGGGGCAGCAGTTACCTACGAGCAGTACTTC. Protein: CATSRDSGAAVTYEQYF.

The genes are TRBV25-1 and TRBJ2-3; no definite D call. V lost 2 bases to trimming and J lost 1 base, with 10 bases between them. The CDR3 spans 15 residues. Per germline, CDR1 MGHDK and CDR2 SYGVNS. The DNA for the CDR3 is TGTGCCAGCAGTGAAGAAGGTTTTGGCACAGATACGCAGTATTTT. The encoded protein is CASSEEGFGTDTQYF.

This chain connects TRBV2 to TRBJ2-7; TRBD2 might be the D (6 bases). Deletions cut 7 bases from V and 7 bases from J, with 17 bases between. The CDR3 runs to 13 residues. Germline CDR1 reads SNHLY; CDR2 reads FYNNEI. The DNA for the CDR3 is TGTGCCAGCAATTGGAGGGGTCCAGGAGAGCAGTACTTC. Translation: CASNWRGPGEQYF.

The chain has TRBV2 and TRBJ1-2; D gene uncertain. The CDR3 spans 11 residues. CDR1 and CDR2 from the germline V gene are SNHLY and FYNNEI. The V gene lost 7 bases and the J gene lost 4 bases, with 7 bases spanning the gap. The CDR3 DNA follows: TGTGCCAGCATAAACCTCTATGGCTACACCTTC. Its protein is CASINLYGYTF.

V is TRBV2 and J is TRBJ1-4; TRBD1 matches at 7 bases. The CDR3 is made up of 14 amino acids. The germline V gene has CDR1 SNHLY and CDR2 FYNNEI. V dropped 6 bases and J dropped 8; count of bases not matched to a gene: 9. The CDR3 here is CASSPTGVWEKLFF. In nucleotides, the CDR3 is TGTGCCAGCAGCCCTACAGGGGTGTGGGAAAAACTGTTTTTT.

The rearrangement uses TRBV5-1 and TRBJ1-3, with no clear D. Germline V gene lookup returns CDR1 SGHRS and CDR2 YFSETQ. V lost 2 bases and J lost 0, with 18 bases in between. This CDR3 contains 18 residues. The CDR3 spells CASSLGGGRIASGNTIYF. The CDR3 nucleotides read TGCGCCAGCAGCTTAGGCGGTGGCAGAATCGCCTCTGGAAACACCATATATTTT. The whole variable domain, filled in from reference TRBV5-1 and TRBJ1-3, reads KAGVTQTPRYLIKTRGQQVTLSCSPISGHRSVSWYQQTPGQGLQFLFEYFSETQRNKGNFPGRFSGRQFSNSRSEMNVSTLELGDSALYLCASSLGGGRIASGNTIYFGEGSWLTVV.

This rearrangement joins TRBV7-8 to TRBJ2-7; no clear D. This CDR3 has 15 residues. V was clipped by 4 bases and J by 6 bases, with 19 bases between them. The V gene's germline CDR1 is SGHVS and CDR2 FQNEAQ. Here the CDR3 reads CASSSVSGGLSEQYF. The CDR3 DNA follows: TGTGCCAGCAGCTCCGTGTCGGGCGGTCTGAGCGAGCAGTACTTC.

In its sample, this clone was seen once. This chain joins TRBV21-1 and TRBJ2-3; no check of the table's D call, TRBD2, against the DNA was made. TRBV21-1 is a recognized pseudogene. This CDR3 has 13 residues. This CDR3 is CASSKRDTDTQYF. The DNA for the CDR3 is TGTGCCAGCAGCAAACGGGACACAGATACGCAGTATTTT.

The chain couples TRBV6-1 to TRBJ2-3; D gene ambiguous. CDR3 length: 14 residues. The V gene's germline CDR1 is MNHNS and CDR2 SASEGT. V was pared by 8 bases and J by 0 bases, with 12 bases between. CDR3 coding DNA: TGTGCCAGCGCAGGAGCGATTAGCACAGATACGCAGTATTTT. Translating it yields CASAGAISTDTQYF.

The rearrangement links TRBV5-4 to TRBJ1-2; D is unresolved. CDR1 and CDR2 from the germline V gene are SGHNT and YYREEE (reference sequence). Deletions cut 0 bases from V and 6 bases from J, with 21 bases between. This CDR3 has 17 residues. CDR3 coding DNA: TGTGCCAGCAGCTTGGACTTTCTGGATGGAGGGTTAGATGGCTACACCTTC. As protein: CASSLDFLDGGLDGYTF.

The rearrangement joins TRBV9 to TRBJ1-2; no firm D call. The CDR3 has 12 residues. Germline CDR1 SGDLS, CDR2 YYNGEE. V lost 3 bases and J lost 7, with 10 bases in between. The CDR3 sequence: CASSAGASGYTF. The CDR3 DNA reads TGTGCCAGCAGCGCCGGCGCGAGTGGCTACACCTTC.

The genes are TRBV14 and TRBJ1-6; TRBD1 aligns across 7 bases. Germline V CDR1 and CDR2: SGHDN, FVKESK. V gave up 0 bases and J gave up 7 bases; unmatched junction bases: 3. This CDR3 is 15 amino acids long. CDR3 nucleotide sequence: TGTGCCAGCAGCCAAGATGACAGGGAGAATTCACCCCTCCACTTT. It encodes CASSQDDRENSPLHF.

The chain joins TRBV14 to TRBJ1-2; 9 positions agree with TRBD1. The CDR3 has 15 residues. Germline V lookup: CDR1 SGHDN, CDR2 FVKESK. V was clipped by 2 bases and J by 3 bases; unmatched bases: 4. The CDR3 sequence is CASSQTGGPYYGYTF. CDR3 sequence (DNA): TGTGCCAGCAGCCAAACAGGGGGCCCTTACTATGGCTACACCTTC.

J is TRBJ1-5 and V is TRBV9; 8 positions agree with TRBD1. The J segment lost 7 bases and the V segment lost 3 bases, leaving 6 bases of the junction unmatched. The CDR3 is 14 amino acids. Germline CDR1 and CDR2: SGDLS and YYNGEE. This CDR3 is CASSGPGGEQPQHF. CDR3 bases: TGTGCCAGCAGCGGACCAGGGGGCGAGCAGCCCCAGCATTTT.

This chain uses TRBV9 with TRBJ2-3; the D call may be TRBD1 or TRBD2 (7 bases each). The germline V gene has CDR1 SGDLS and CDR2 YYNGEE. The CDR3 spans 18 residues. The V and J ends lost 0 bases and 6 bases respectively, with 23 bases between them. CDR3 nucleotide sequence: TGTGCCAGCAGCGTAGCCCTTCTGGCAGGGGGGGTTTCGGATACGCAGTATTTT. Translation: CASSVALLAGGVSDTQYF.